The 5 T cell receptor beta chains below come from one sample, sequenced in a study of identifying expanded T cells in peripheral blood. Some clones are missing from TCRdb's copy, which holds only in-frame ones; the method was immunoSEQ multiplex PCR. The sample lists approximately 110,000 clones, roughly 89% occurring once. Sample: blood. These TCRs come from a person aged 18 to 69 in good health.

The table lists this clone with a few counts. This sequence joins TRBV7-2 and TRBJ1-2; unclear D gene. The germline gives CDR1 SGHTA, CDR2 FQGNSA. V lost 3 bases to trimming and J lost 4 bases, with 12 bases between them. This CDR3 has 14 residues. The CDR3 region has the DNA TGTGCCAGCAGCTTCGAGGCAGGACGCTATGGCTACACCTTC. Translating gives CASSFEAGRYGYTF.

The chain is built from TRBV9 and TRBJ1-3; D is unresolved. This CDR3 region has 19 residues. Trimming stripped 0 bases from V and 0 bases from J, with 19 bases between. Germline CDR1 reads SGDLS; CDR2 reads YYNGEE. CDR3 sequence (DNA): TGTGCCAGCAGCGTAGCATTACGGTCCGCCGGAGACTCTGGAAACACCATATATTTT. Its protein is CASSVALRSAGDSGNTIYF. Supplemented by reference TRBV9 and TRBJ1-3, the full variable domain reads DSGVTQTPKHLITATGQRVTLRCSPRSGDLSVYWYQQSLDQGLQFLIQYYNGEERAKGNILERFSAQQFPDLHSELNLSSLELGDSALYFCASSVALRSAGDSGNTIYFGEGSWLTVV.

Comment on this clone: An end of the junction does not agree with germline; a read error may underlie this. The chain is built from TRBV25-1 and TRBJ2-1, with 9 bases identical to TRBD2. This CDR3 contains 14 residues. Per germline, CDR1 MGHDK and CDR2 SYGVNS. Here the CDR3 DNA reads TGTGCCAGCAGTCCGAGCGGGGGGTACATTGAGCAGTTCTTC. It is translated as CASSPSGGYIEQFF.

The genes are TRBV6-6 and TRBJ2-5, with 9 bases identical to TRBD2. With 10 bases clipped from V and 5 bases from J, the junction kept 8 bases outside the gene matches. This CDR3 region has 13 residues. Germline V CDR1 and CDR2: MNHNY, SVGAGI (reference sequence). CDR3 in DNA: TGTGCCACCGCCGGGACTAGCCGGGAGACCCAGTACTTC. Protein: CATAGTSRETQYF.

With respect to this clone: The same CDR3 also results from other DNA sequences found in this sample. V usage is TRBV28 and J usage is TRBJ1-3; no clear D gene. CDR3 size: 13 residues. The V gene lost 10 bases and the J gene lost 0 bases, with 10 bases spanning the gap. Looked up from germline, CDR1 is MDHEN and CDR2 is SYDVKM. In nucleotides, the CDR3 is TGTGCCACCTATGCCAGCTCTGGAAACACCATATATTTT. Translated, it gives CATYASSGNTIYF.